The 32 T cell receptor beta chains listed next were all sequenced from one sample in a study of blood T cell repertoires in COVID-19. Profiling relied on immunoSEQ multiplex PCR, and the TCRdb table lists in-frame clones only, not all of them. The table shows under 250,000 clones, with 70% to 90% occurring only once. Sequencing was carried out using PBMCs or T cells enriched from blood (not recorded which). The receptors originated from a middle-aged man who had recovered from COVID-19.

The chain joins TRBV2 to TRBJ1-4; D uncertain. V lost 4 bases and J lost 12, with 9 bases in between. This CDR3 has 11 amino acids. Germline V gene lookup returns CDR1 SNHLY and CDR2 FYNNEI. In nucleotides, the CDR3 is TGTGCCAGCAGTGTTGCTGGAGAACTGTTTTTT. Protein product: CASSVAGELFF.

V is TRBV28 and J is TRBJ2-7; 8 bases align to TRBD2. Per germline, CDR1 MDHEN and CDR2 SYDVKM. Trimming removed 10 bases from V and 5 bases from J; junction bases left unmatched: 7. This CDR3 is 12 amino acids long. CDR3 protein: CAISGSLDEQYF. CDR3 sequence (DNA): TGTGCCATCAGCGGGAGCCTCGACGAGCAGTACTTC.

A single count supports this clone. The genes are TRBV28 and TRBJ2-7; 7 bases fit TRBD1. CDR1 MDHEN and CDR2 SYDVKM come from the germline V gene. V shed 5 bases, J shed 2 bases, and the junction held 6 bases outside the gene matches. The CDR3 is made up of 14 amino acids. DNA of the CDR3: TGTGCCAGCAGTGACCCGGGACAGCCCTACGAGCAGTACTTC. Translation gives CASSDPGQPYEQYF.

The gene calls are TRBV21-1 and TRBJ2-7; TRBD1 is taken as the D call from the table, unchecked against the DNA. TRBV21-1 is shown as a pseudogene. The length of the CDR3 is 14 residues. The CDR3 nucleotides are TGTGCCAGCAGCAAAGTTGACAGAGCCTACGAGCAGTACTTC. Its protein is CASSKVDRAYEQYF.

V and J are TRBV5-1 and TRBJ2-1; possibly TRBD1 for D (5 bases). The germline V gene has CDR1 SGHRS and CDR2 YFSETQ. CDR3 size: 14 residues. Trimming pared 8 bases from V and 2 bases from J, leaving 14 bases between. CDR3 protein: CASSEGVAYNEQFF. Written as DNA, the CDR3 is TGCGCCAGTTCCGAAGGGGTGGCCTACAATGAGCAGTTCTTC. Drawing the rest from reference TRBV5-1 and TRBJ2-1, the complete variable domain is KAGVTQTPRYLIKTRGQQVTLSCSPISGHRSVSWYQQTPGQGLQFLFEYFSETQRNKGNFPGRFSGRQFSNSRSEMNVSTLELGDSALYLCASSEGVAYNEQFFGPGTRLTVL.

This clone has only one observation. The V call is TRBV30, the J call TRBJ1-2; 7 positions match TRBD1. CDR3 length: 12 residues. J gave up 4 bases and V 1 base, and 0 bases lay outside the gene matches. Germline values: CDR1 GTSNPN, CDR2 SVGIG (reference sequence). The DNA for the CDR3 is TGTGCCTGGAGTGGGACAGGCTATGGCTACACCTTC. It translates to CAWSGTGYGYTF.

The rearrangement joins TRBV7-8 to TRBJ1-1; 9 positions agree with TRBD1. CDR3 size: 16 residues. Germline V gene data show CDR1 as SGHVS and CDR2 as FQNEAQ. With 3 bases clipped from V and 3 bases from J, the junction kept 8 bases outside the gene matches. The CDR3 DNA sequence: TGTGCCAGCAGCTTTTACGGGACAGGGATAGACACTGAAGCTTTCTTT. Translation gives CASSFYGTGIDTEAFF.

The V call is TRBV5-1, the J call TRBJ2-7; TRBD2 is a possible D gene (5 bases). The CDR3 consists of 15 residues. The ends were cut back, 2 bases at V and 0 bases at J, with 12 bases in the middle. Germline V gene data show CDR1 as SGHRS and CDR2 as YFSETQ. CDR3 region: CASSFEAGSSYEQYF. Here the CDR3 DNA reads TGCGCCAGCAGCTTTGAGGCGGGTAGCTCCTACGAGCAGTACTTC.

The V gene is TRBV7-9, the J gene TRBJ2-2, with no clear D. V was pared by 8 bases and J by 1 base, with 14 bases between. Germline V gene sequence: CDR1 SEHNR, CDR2 FQNEAQ (reference sequence). The CDR3 length is 15 residues. CDR3 nucleotide sequence: TGTGCCAGCTTGCGGCGACTGGAGAACACCGGGGAGCTGTTTTTT. Amino acid sequence: CASLRRLENTGELFF.

The DNA for the CDR3 is TGCAGCGTTGTGGGGGCTAGCGGGAGGGGGACCCAGTACTTC. Its translation: CSVVGASGRGTQYF. J is TRBJ2-5 and V is TRBV29-1, with TRBD2 matching 12 bases. Germline values: CDR1 SQVTM, CDR2 ANQGSEA. CDR3 length: 14 amino acids. Trimming cost V 4 bases and J 7 bases; bases outside gene matches: 7.

This chain joins TRBV11-2 and TRBJ1-6, with TRBD1 matching 8 bases. The CDR3 length is 15 residues. CDR1 SGHAT and CDR2 FQNNGV come from the germline V gene. The V gene end was trimmed by 5 bases and the J gene end by 10 bases; junction bases not matched to a gene: 10. The DNA of the CDR3 is TGTGCCAGCAGCGACAGCGGACAGGGAGGCTCACCCCTCCACTTT. Amino acid sequence: CASSDSGQGGSPLHF.

The V and J genes are TRBV9 and TRBJ1-1; D is undetermined. Trimming removed 0 bases at V and 5 bases at J, with 11 bases between. The length of the CDR3 is 14 residues. Germline CDR1 reads SGDLS; CDR2 reads YYNGEE. The CDR3 here is CASSVVTGRTEAFF. CDR3 sequence (DNA): TGTGCCAGCAGCGTAGTTACGGGTAGAACTGAAGCTTTCTTT. The whole variable domain, filled in from reference TRBV9 and TRBJ1-1, reads DSGVTQTPKHLITATGQRVTLRCSPRSGDLSVYWYQQSLDQGLQFLIQYYNGEERAKGNILERFSAQQFPDLHSELNLSSLELGDSALYFCASSVVTGRTEAFFGQGTRLTVV.

The gene calls are TRBV14 and TRBJ1-2, with a weak D call TRBD1 (6 bases). The CDR3 spans 17 residues. Looked up from germline, CDR1 is SGHDN and CDR2 is FVKESK. Trimming removed 0 bases at V and 6 bases at J, with 20 bases between. CDR3 DNA: TGTGCCAGCAGCCAAGATGTCCAGGGGTGGCTGGAAGATGGCTACACCTTC. Translation: CASSQDVQGWLEDGYTF.

The chain recombines TRBV5-1 with TRBJ1-1; TRBD1 matches at 8 bases. With 3 bases clipped from V and 2 bases from J, the junction kept 6 bases outside the gene matches. Germline V CDR1 and CDR2: SGHRS, YFSETQ. The CDR3 loop spans 15 amino acids. This CDR3 reads CASSYNTGGNTEAFF. CDR3 DNA sequence: TGCGCCAGCAGCTATAATACAGGGGGTAACACTGAAGCTTTCTTT.

The chain has TRBV11-3 and TRBJ2-2; D ambiguous. Germline lookup yields CDR1 SGHNT and CDR2 YENEEA. This CDR3 has 15 residues. Trimming stripped 1 base from V and 2 bases from J, with 8 bases between. The CDR3, as DNA: TGTGCCAGCAGCTTAGGAGGTATTAACACCGGGGAGCTGTTTTTT. Its translation is CASSLGGINTGELFF.

This chain uses TRBV12-3 or TRBV12-4 with TRBJ1-2, with TRBD1 as a possible D gene (5 bases). The CDR3 totals 13 residues. Trimming removed 6 bases at V and 5 bases at J, with 13 bases between. CDR3 sequence (DNA): TGTGCCAGCAGCCCCGGACAAGTTTATGGCTACACCTTC. Translation gives CASSPGQVYGYTF.

V usage is TRBV2 and J usage is TRBJ2-7; tentative D call: TRBD1 (6 bases). Germline-derived CDR1 and CDR2 are SNHLY and FYNNEI. Trimming cost V 1 base and J 3 bases, with 7 bases left between them. The CDR3 runs to 13 residues. In nucleotides, the CDR3 is TGTGCCAGCAGTGAAGGGACAGTCTACGAGCAGTACTTC. It yields the protein CASSEGTVYEQYF.

The rearrangement uses TRBV6-5 and TRBJ1-1, with D maybe TRBD1 (5 bases). V was pared by 5 bases and J by 10 bases, with 20 bases between. The CDR3 is 14 residues long. Germline lookup yields CDR1 MNHEY and CDR2 SVGAGI. The CDR3: CASSPSQWGRGAFF. The CDR3 bases are TGTGCCAGCAGTCCGTCACAGTGGGGCCGCGGAGCTTTCTTT.

V is TRBV3-1 (or the pseudogene TRBV3-2) and J is TRBJ2-1; possibly TRBD2 for D (6 bases). CDR1 is LGHDT and CDR2 is YNNKEL in the germline V gene (reference sequence). CDR3 length: 15 amino acids. Trimming took off 0 bases at V and 2 bases at J, with 8 bases between the two ends. CDR3 in amino acids: CASSQDGRTYNEQFF. The CDR3 DNA follows: TGTGCCAGCAGCCAAGATGGGAGGACCTACAATGAGCAGTTCTTC.

This chain joins TRBV7-2 and TRBJ1-1; weak D call: TRBD1 (6 bases). Trimming pared 5 bases from V and 0 bases from J, leaving 7 bases between. Germline CDR1 reads SGHTA; CDR2 reads FQGNSA. CDR3 size: 13 residues. In nucleotides, the CDR3 is TGTGCCAGCAGCGGGGACATGAACACTGAAGCTTTCTTT. Translating it yields CASSGDMNTEAFF. The variable domain in full, with the rest retrieved from reference TRBV7-2 and TRBJ1-1, is GAGVSQSPSNKVTEKGKDVELRCDPISGHTALYWYRQSLGQGLEFLIYFQGNSAPDKSGLPSDRFSAERTGGSVSTLTIQRTQQEDSAVYLCASSGDMNTEAFFGQGTRLTVV.

This clone occurred a few times. The CDR3 DNA reads as TGTGCCAGCAGCTGCCGGACAGGGTATAACTATGGCTACACCTTC. It specifies CASSCRTGYNYGYTF. The chain joins TRBV12-1 to TRBJ1-2; the DNA was not used to check the table's D call, TRBD1. TRBV12-1 is a pseudogene locus. This CDR3 region has 15 residues.

The genes are TRBV18 and TRBJ2-6, with TRBD1 identical over 9 bases. Germline-derived CDR1 and CDR2 are KGHSH and LQKENI. The CDR3 contains 18 residues. V trimming: 7 bases; J trimming: 1 base; junction bases outside the gene matches: 11. Written as DNA, the CDR3 is TGTGCCAGCTTTCACATCAACAGGGGGCGGTCTGGGGCCAACGTCCTGACTTTC. Amino acids: CASFHINRGRSGANVLTF.

The chain uses TRBV24-1 and TRBJ2-7, with 7 bases that match TRBD1. The CDR3 runs to 12 residues. V trimming: 9 bases; J trimming: 2 bases; junction bases outside the gene matches: 3. Germline assignment: CDR1 KGHDR and CDR2 SFDVKD. For the CDR3, the DNA is TGTGCCACCGCCGGGACAGCCTACGAGCAGTACTTC. Translation gives CATAGTAYEQYF.

The table lists this clone with a few counts. CDR3 in amino acids: CASSLTSGEGSPLHF. As DNA, the CDR3 is TGTGCCAGCAGCTTGACCTCAGGGGAAGGTTCACCCCTCCACTTT. The gene calls are TRBV7-9 and TRBJ1-6; TRBD1 might be the D (6 bases). The CDR3 spans 15 residues. CDR1 SEHNR and CDR2 FQNEAQ come from the germline V gene (reference sequence). V dropped 3 bases and J dropped 9 bases, with 15 bases sitting between them.

This clone occurred a few times. The chain employs TRBV27 and TRBJ1-3; D is unclear. CDR3 length: 16 amino acids. Germline V gives CDR1 MNHEY, CDR2 SMNVEV (reference sequence). Trimming cost V 7 bases and J 1 base, with 17 bases left between them. The CDR3 sequence is CASKPPPEPSGNTIYF. CDR3 DNA sequence: TGTGCCAGCAAACCCCCCCCCGAGCCATCTGGAAACACCATATATTTT.

Only one count was recorded for this clone. The rearrangement joins TRBV19 to TRBJ1-5; 7 nucleotides line up with TRBD1. Germline assignment: CDR1 LNHDA and CDR2 SQIVND (reference sequence). Trimming cost V 8 bases and J 7 bases; bases outside gene matches: 8. The CDR3 is made up of 13 amino acids. In DNA, the CDR3 is TGTGCCAGTTCGGAGCAGGGGGGACAGCCCCAGCATTTT. It translates to CASSEQGGQPQHF.

The rearrangement uses TRBV4-2 and TRBJ2-3; 10 nucleotides align to TRBD2. Per the germline V gene, CDR1 is LGHNA and CDR2 is YNFKEQ. There are 16 residues in the CDR3. Trimming at V came to 4 bases and at J to 3 bases, leaving 7 bases not matched to a gene. As DNA, the CDR3 is TGTGCCAGCAGCCGAGAAGCGGGAGGGCAAACAGATACGCAGTATTTT. Its protein product is CASSREAGGQTDTQYF.

The chain carries TRBV3-1 (or the pseudogene TRBV3-2) and TRBJ1-3; 7 bases agree with TRBD1. Germline lookup yields CDR1 LGHDT and CDR2 YNNKEL (reference sequence). The J segment lost 8 bases and the V segment lost 4 bases, leaving 5 bases of the junction unmatched. The CDR3 consists of 13 residues. The CDR3 region is CASSPPRGDTIYF. The CDR3 DNA follows: TGTGCCAGCAGCCCGCCCAGGGGGGACACCATATATTTT.

This clone showed up just a few times. The junction departs from germline at one end; a sequencing error may be responsible. V is TRBV2 and J is TRBJ2-1, with 10 nucleotides matching TRBD2. The CDR3 totals 15 residues. Germline V gives CDR1 SNHLY, CDR2 FYNNEI. CDR3 in DNA: TGTGCCAGCAGCGAAGCGGGGGGGCATGGGGATGAGCAGTTCTTC. Translation: CASSEAGGHGDEQFF. Supplemented by reference TRBV2 and TRBJ2-1, the full variable domain reads EPEVTQTPSHQVTQMGQEVILRCVPISNHLYFYWYRQILGQKVEFLVSFYNNEISEKSEIFDDQFSVERPDGSNFTLKIRSTKLEDSAMYFCASSEAGGHGDEQFFGPGTRLTVL.

V gene TRBV18 combines with J gene TRBJ2-1; 10 bases are a match to TRBD2. CDR1 is KGHSH and CDR2 is LQKENI in the germline V gene. This CDR3 spans 17 amino acids. Trimming removed 4 bases from V and 10 bases from J; junction bases left unmatched: 16. CDR3 bases: TGTGCCAGCTCACACCGCATCGTGGGGACTAGCGCAGAAGAGCAGTTCTTC. Its protein product is CASSHRIVGTSAEEQFF.

This sequence joins TRBV11-3 and TRBJ2-5; a possible D gene is TRBD1 (6 bases). The CDR3 runs to 13 residues. V lost 5 bases to trimming and J lost 2 bases, with 9 bases between them. The germline CDR1 and CDR2 sequences are SGHNT and YENEEA. CDR3 amino acids: CASSPRGQETQYF. In DNA, the CDR3 is TGTGCCAGCAGCCCCAGGGGTCAAGAGACCCAGTACTTC.

The chain employs TRBV29-1 and TRBJ2-7; D uncertain. The CDR3 consists of 11 residues. Trimming stripped 2 bases from V and 2 bases from J, with 4 bases between. The V gene's germline CDR1 is SQVTM and CDR2 ANQGSEA. Written as DNA, the CDR3 is TGCAGCGTTGAATTCACCTACGAGCAGTACTTC. Translating gives CSVEFTYEQYF.